One sample yielded the 8 T cell receptor beta chains listed below, sequenced in a study of STAT5B mutations in CD4+ large granular lymphocyte leukemia. Data came from immunoSEQ multiplex PCR; TCRdb stores just in-frame clones and leaves some out. The table shows more than 2,000 clones, with roughly four fifths occurring only once. Sequences were obtained from PBMCs. The receptors stem from a woman between 70 and 85 years old with CD4+ T-cell large granular lymphocyte leukemia.

This clone was observed a few times. The chain combines TRBV30 with TRBJ1-2; 7 positions agree with TRBD1. CDR3 length equals 13 residues. Germline CDR1 and CDR2: GTSNPN and SVGIG (reference sequence). Trimming at V came to 2 bases and at J to 5 bases, leaving 5 bases not matched to a gene. CDR3 sequence: CAWSPGTAYGYTF. The CDR3 coding sequence is TGTGCCTGGAGTCCTGGGACAGCTTATGGCTACACCTTC.

J is TRBJ1-2 and V is TRBV19, with 7 nucleotides matching TRBD1. The CDR3 totals 14 residues. Germline V gene data show CDR1 as LNHDA and CDR2 as SQIVND (reference sequence). Losses at the gene ends were 3 bases for V and 2 bases for J; bases not matched to a gene: 3. CDR3 amino acids: CASSIQGGNYGYTF. CDR3 in DNA: TGTGCCAGTAGTATCCAGGGGGGGAACTATGGCTACACCTTC.

This sequence joins TRBV10-3 and TRBJ1-5; unclear D gene. The V end lost 8 bases, the J end lost 5 bases, and 13 bases lay between the germline ends. Germline V lookup: CDR1 ENHRY, CDR2 SYGVKD. The CDR3 is 13 residues long. The CDR3 DNA reads TGTGCCATCGGGAGAGACGGCGATCAGCCCCAGCATTTT. Amino acids: CAIGRDGDQPQHF.

This chain uses TRBV7-8 with TRBJ2-7; D call uncertain. CDR3 length equals 17 residues. Germline CDR1 is SGHVS and CDR2 is FQNEAQ. The V end was cut by 0 bases, the J end by 3 bases, with 18 bases between. CDR3 nucleotide sequence: TGTGCCAGCAGCTTAGCGGAACCGGGCCAAGGGTTCTACGAGCAGTACTTC. Protein product: CASSLAEPGQGFYEQYF.

The chain couples TRBV5-1 to TRBJ2-1; a possible D gene is TRBD1 (5 bases). There are 14 residues in the CDR3. V was pared by 0 bases and J by 3 bases, with 7 bases between. The germline gives CDR1 SGHRS, CDR2 YFSETQ. The CDR3 sequence is CASSLGGDYNEQFF. CDR3 sequence (DNA): TGCGCCAGCAGCTTGGGGGGCGACTACAATGAGCAGTTCTTC.

The count of this clone is one. V is TRBV5-6 and J is TRBJ1-1, with unresolved D. Germline lookup yields CDR1 SGHDT and CDR2 YYEEEE. CDR3 length: 14 amino acids. Trimming shortened V by 6 bases and J by 1 base, and 13 bases separated the two germline ends. The CDR3 sequence is CASTPWERNTEAFF. The CDR3 bases are TGTGCCAGCACCCCGTGGGAGAGGAACACTGAAGCTTTCTTT. Full variable domain (outside the CDR3, taken from reference TRBV5-6 and TRBJ1-1): DAGVTQSPTHLIKTRGQQVTLRCSPKSGHDTVSWYQQALGQGPQFIFQYYEEEERQRGNFPDRFSGHQFPNYSSELNVNALLLGDSALYLCASTPWERNTEAFFGQGTRLTVV.

The CDR3 nucleotides read TGTGCCAGCAGTTACTCGACCGGCCAGGGGGAGCAGTTCTTC. As protein: CASSYSTGQGEQFF. J is TRBJ2-1 and V is TRBV6-5; D may be TRBD1 (6 bases). The germline gives CDR1 MNHEY, CDR2 SVGAGI. V lost 0 bases, J lost 10 bases, and 13 bases lay in between. The CDR3 totals 14 residues.

The chain combines TRBV13 with TRBJ1-2, with D uncertain. This CDR3 contains 13 residues. Looked up from germline, CDR1 is PRHDT and CDR2 is FYEKMQ (reference sequence). With 0 bases removed from V and 1 base from J, the gap between germline ends came to 3 bases. As DNA, the CDR3 is TGTGCCAGCAGCTTAGGGAGTAACTATGGCTACACCTTC. It specifies CASSLGSNYGYTF.